This T cell receptor (beta chain) was identified during a study of PD-1 blockade in classical Hodgkin lymphoma. TCRdb's table, derived via immunoSEQ multiplex PCR, lists solely in-frame clones and lacks some. Here the sample spans roughly 19,000 clones, 75% to 90% being singletons. All trial patients relapsed after autologous stem cell transplantation. The germline V and J ends were trimmed by 2 bases and 4 bases, with 2 bases remaining between them. Germline V CDR1 and CDR2: WNHNN, SYGVQD (reference sequence). CDR3 length: 11 amino acids. The V gene is TRBV10-1, the J gene TRBJ1-1; D not certain. The starting material was peripheral blood mononuclear cells (PBMCs), obtained at baseline. The receptor's source is a human donor with classical Hodgkin lymphoma. The CDR3 DNA reads as TGCGCCAGCAGTGAGGGCACTGAAGCTTTCTTT. Protein sequence: CASSEGTEAFF.